The source of this TCR beta chain is a study of shared clonotypes between healthy human individuals. Assay used: immunoSEQ multiplex PCR; TCRdb lists only in-frame clones, some missing. This sample carries about 2,200,000 clones, about 92% of them seen once, and the ten largest clones take over 1.5%. Trimming cost V 1 base and J 3 bases, with 7 bases left between them. CDR1 is SEHNR and CDR2 is FQNEAQ in the germline V gene (reference sequence). The CDR3 consists of 14 residues. About this clone: At the DNA level, this CDR3 is encoded by other sequences in the same sample as well.

In the naive CD8 group, cells lacked CD45RO and were positively selected for CCR7, so terminally differentiated effector memory CD45RA+ cells were left out. Sequenced input: naive CD8+ T cells from PBMCs. The chain employs TRBV7-9 and TRBJ2-1; D possibly corresponds to TRBD1 (6 bases). The receptor was isolated from a man aged 18 to 30 in good health. Some clones in this sample may be carry-over from other donors' samples. The CDR3: CASSLEGGYNEQFF. In DNA, the CDR3 is TGTGCCAGCAGCTTAGAAGGGGGCTACAATGAGCAGTTCTTC.